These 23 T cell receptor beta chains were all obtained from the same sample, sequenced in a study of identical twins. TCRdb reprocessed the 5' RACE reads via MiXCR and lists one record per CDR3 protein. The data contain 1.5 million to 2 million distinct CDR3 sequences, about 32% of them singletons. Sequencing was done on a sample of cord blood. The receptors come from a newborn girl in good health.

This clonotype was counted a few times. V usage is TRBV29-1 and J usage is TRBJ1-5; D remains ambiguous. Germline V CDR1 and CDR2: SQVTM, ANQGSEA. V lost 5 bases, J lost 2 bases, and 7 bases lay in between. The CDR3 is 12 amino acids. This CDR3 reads CSVIIGNQPQHF. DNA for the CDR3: TGCAGCGTTATAATAGGCAATCAGCCCCAGCATTTT.

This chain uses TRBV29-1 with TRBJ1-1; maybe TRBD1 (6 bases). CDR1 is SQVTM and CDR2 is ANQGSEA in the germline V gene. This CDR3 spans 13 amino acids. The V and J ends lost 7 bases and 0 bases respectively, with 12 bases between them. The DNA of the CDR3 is TGCAGCGCCGGGACAAGTGTGAACACTGAAGCTTTCTTT. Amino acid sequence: CSAGTSVNTEAFF.

CDR3 residues: CASSQDRRATYQETQYF. The CDR3 nucleotides read TGTGCCAGCAGCCAAGATCGGAGGGCAACATACCAAGAGACCCAGTACTTC. The V call is TRBV14, the J call TRBJ2-5; D is possibly TRBD2 (6 bases). This CDR3 is 17 amino acids long. Germline CDR1 SGHDN, CDR2 FVKESK. The germline V and J ends were trimmed by 0 bases and 0 bases, with 14 bases remaining between them.

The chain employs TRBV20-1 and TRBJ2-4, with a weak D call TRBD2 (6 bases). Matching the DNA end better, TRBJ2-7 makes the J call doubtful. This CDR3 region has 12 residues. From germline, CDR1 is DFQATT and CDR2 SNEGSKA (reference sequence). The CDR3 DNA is TGCAGTGGGGGATTAGCGGCCTACGAGCAGTACTTC. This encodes CSGGLAAYEQYF.

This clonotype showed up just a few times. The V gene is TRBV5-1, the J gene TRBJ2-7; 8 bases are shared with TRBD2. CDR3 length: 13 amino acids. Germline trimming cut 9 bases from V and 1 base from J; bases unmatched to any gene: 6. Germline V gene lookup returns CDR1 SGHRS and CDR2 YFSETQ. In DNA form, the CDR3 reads TGCGCCACGCGGCGGGGGGATTCCTACGAGCAGTACTTC. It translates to CATRRGDSYEQYF. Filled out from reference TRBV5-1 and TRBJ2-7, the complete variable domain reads KAGVTQTPRYLIKTRGQQVTLSCSPISGHRSVSWYQQTPGQGLQFLFEYFSETQRNKGNFPGRFSGRQFSNSRSEMNVSTLELGDSALYLCATRRGDSYEQYFGPGTRLTVT.

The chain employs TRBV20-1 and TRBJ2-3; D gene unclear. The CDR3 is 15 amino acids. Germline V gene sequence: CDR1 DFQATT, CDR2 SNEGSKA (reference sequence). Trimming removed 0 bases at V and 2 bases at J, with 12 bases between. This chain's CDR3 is CSARDLETYTDTQYF. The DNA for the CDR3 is TGCAGTGCTAGAGATCTTGAGACTTACACAGATACGCAGTATTTT.

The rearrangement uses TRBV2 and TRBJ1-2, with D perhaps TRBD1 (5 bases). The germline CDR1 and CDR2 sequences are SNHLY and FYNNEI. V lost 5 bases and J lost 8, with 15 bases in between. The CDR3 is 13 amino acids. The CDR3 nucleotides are TGTGCCAGCAGTAGGGCAGAGGGGTCGGGCTACACCTTC. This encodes CASSRAEGSGYTF.

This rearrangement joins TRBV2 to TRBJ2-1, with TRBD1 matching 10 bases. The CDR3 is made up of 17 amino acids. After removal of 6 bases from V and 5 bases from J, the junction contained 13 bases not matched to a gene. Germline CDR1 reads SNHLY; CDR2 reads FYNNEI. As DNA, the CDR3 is TGTGCCAGCAGGACACCCATCCGGACAGGGGGAAACAATGAGCAGTTCTTC. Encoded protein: CASRTPIRTGGNNEQFF.

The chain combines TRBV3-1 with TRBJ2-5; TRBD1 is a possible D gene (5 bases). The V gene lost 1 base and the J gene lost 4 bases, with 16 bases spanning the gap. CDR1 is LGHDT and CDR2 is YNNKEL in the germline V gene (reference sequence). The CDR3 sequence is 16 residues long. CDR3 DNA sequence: TGTGCCAGCAGCCAAGGATTTGGACAAAAAGGAGAGACCCAGTACTTC. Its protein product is CASSQGFGQKGETQYF.

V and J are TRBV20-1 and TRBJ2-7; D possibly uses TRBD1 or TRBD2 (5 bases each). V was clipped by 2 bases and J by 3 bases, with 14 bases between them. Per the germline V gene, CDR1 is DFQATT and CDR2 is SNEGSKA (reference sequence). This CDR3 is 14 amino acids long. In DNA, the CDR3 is TGCAGTGCTAGACACCCGGGACGGGGCTACGAGCAGTACTTC. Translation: CSARHPGRGYEQYF.

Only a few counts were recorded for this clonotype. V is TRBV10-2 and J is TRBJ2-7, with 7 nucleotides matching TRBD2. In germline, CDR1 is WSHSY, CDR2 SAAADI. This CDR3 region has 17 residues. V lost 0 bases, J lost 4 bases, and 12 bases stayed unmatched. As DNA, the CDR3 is TGCGCCAGCAGTGAGTCTTGGGGGACTACCGAGGGGTACGAGCAGTACTTC. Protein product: CASSESWGTTEGYEQYF.

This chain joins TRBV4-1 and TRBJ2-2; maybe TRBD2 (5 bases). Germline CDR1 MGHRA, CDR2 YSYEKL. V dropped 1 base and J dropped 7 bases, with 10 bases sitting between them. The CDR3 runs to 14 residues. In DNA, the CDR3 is TGCGCCAGCAGCCAAGTGGGAGTCGGCGGGGAGCTGTTTTTT. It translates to CASSQVGVGGELFF.

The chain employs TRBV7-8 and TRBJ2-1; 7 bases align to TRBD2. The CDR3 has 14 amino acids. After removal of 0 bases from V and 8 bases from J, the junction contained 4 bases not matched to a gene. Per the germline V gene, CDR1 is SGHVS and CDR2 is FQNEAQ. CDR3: CASSLARESDEQFF. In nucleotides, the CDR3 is TGTGCCAGCAGCTTAGCGCGGGAGAGCGATGAGCAGTTCTTC.

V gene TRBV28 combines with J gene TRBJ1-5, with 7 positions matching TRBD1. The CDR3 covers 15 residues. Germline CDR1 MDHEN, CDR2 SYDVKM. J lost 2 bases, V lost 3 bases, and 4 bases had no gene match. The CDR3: CASSLTGNRNQPQHF. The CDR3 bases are TGTGCCAGCAGTTTGACAGGGAATCGCAATCAGCCCCAGCATTTT.

CDR3 sequence (DNA): TGTGCCAGCAGTCCAAGGACTAGCGGGGTGTCCTGGCATACGCAGTATTTT. It specifies CASSPRTSGVSWHTQYF. The rearrangement uses TRBV27 and TRBJ2-3; 12 nucleotides agree with TRBD2. Unmatched junction bases numbered 13, after V lost 5 bases and J lost 7 bases. Germline V gene lookup returns CDR1 MNHEY and CDR2 SMNVEV (reference sequence). This CDR3 is 17 amino acids long.

Written as DNA, the CDR3 is TGCGCCAGCAGCCAAGAGGCTATTTCTAGCACAGATACGCAGTATTTT. Encoded protein: CASSQEAISSTDTQYF. The chain uses TRBV4-1 and TRBJ2-3; D call uncertain. The CDR3 has 16 residues. Deletions cut 0 bases from V and 0 bases from J, with 10 bases between. Germline V gene data show CDR1 as MGHRA and CDR2 as YSYEKL.

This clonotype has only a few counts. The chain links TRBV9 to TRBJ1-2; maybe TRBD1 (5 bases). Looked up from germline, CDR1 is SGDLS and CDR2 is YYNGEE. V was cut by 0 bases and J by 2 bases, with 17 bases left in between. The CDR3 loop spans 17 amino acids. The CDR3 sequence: CASSVAGRESLNYGYTF. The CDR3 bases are TGTGCCAGCAGCGTAGCGGGCAGGGAATCCCTAAACTATGGCTACACCTTC.

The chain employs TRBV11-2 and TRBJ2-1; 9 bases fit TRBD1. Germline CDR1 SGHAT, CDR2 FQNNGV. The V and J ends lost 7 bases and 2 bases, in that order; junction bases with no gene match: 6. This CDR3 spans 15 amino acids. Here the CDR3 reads CASTWDREPYNEQFF. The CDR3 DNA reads TGTGCCAGCACCTGGGACAGGGAGCCCTACAATGAGCAGTTCTTC.

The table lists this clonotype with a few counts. The CDR3 coding sequence is TGTGCCAGCAGTTTAGGGGGACAGGGAGTAGGGTCACCCCTCCACTTT. Translating it yields CASSLGGQGVGSPLHF. The rearrangement uses TRBV12-3 or TRBV12-4 and TRBJ1-6; 9 bases are shared with TRBD1. The length of the CDR3 is 16 residues. V gave up 1 base and J gave up 10 bases; unmatched junction bases: 8.

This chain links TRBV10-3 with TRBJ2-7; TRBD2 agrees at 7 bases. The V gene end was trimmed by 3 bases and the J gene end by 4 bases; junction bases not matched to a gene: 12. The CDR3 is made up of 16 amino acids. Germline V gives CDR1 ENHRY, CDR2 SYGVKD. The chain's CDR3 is CAISDGEGRKYYEQYF. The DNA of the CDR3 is TGTGCCATCAGTGATGGGGAGGGGAGGAAGTATTACGAGCAGTACTTC.

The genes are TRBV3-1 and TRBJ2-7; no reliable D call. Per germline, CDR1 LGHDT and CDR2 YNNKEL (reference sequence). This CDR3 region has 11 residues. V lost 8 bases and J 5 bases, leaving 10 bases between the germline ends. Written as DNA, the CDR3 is TGTGCCAGCGGGTCCCTGGACGAGCAGTACTTC. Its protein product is CASGSLDEQYF.

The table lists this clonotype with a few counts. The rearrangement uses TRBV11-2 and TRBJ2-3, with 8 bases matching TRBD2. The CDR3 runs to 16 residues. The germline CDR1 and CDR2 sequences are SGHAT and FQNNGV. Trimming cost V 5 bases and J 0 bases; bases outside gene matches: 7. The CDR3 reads CASSRPPSGSTDTQYF. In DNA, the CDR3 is TGTGCCAGCAGCCGTCCGCCTAGCGGGAGCACAGATACGCAGTATTTT. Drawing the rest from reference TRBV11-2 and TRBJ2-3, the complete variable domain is EAGVAQSPRYKIIEKRQSVAFWCNPISGHATLYWYQQILGQGPKLLIQFQNNGVVDDSQLPKDRFSAERLKGVDSTLKIQPAKLEDSAVYLCASSRPPSGSTDTQYFGPGTRLTVL.

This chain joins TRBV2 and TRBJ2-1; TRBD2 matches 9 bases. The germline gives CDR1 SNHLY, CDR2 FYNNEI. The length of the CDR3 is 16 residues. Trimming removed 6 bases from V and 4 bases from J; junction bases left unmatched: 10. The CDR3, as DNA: TGTGCCAGCAGCGCCCCCTCTAGCGGGATTTACAATGAGCAGTTCTTC. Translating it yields CASSAPSSGIYNEQFF.